What follows are 2 T cell receptor beta chains derived from one specimen sequenced in a study of cytomegalovirus exposure and HLA in healthy donors. Researchers ran the PCR with 60 Vbeta and 13 Jbeta primers. The method was immunoSEQ multiplex PCR; TCRdb's version includes in-frame clones alone and lacks a portion of them. In the table there are some 180,000 clones, 78% of which are singletons. Sample: PBMCs. Receptor source: a female donor in good health and CMV-seronegative.

The rearrangement uses TRBV4-1 and TRBJ2-7; 10 nucleotides match TRBD2. The CDR3 has 16 amino acids. V shed 8 bases and J 3 bases; nucleotides not matched to a gene: 13. The germline gives CDR1 MGHRA, CDR2 YSYEKL. DNA of the CDR3: TGCGCCAGCGGAGGGGGAAGCGGGGGGGCTTTCTACGAGCAGTACTTC. Its protein is CASGGGSGGAFYEQYF.

The V and J genes are TRBV7-9 and TRBJ2-7; D perhaps matches TRBD2 (6 bases). This CDR3 is 12 amino acids long. Per the germline V gene, CDR1 is SEHNR and CDR2 is FQNEAQ (reference sequence). Trimming removed 3 bases from V and 7 bases from J, with 10 bases in between. CDR3 nucleotides: TGTGCCAGCAGCTTCGGGACTCCGGAGCAGTACTTC. Its protein is CASSFGTPEQYF.